A single sample is the source of the 18 T cell receptor beta chains below, sequenced in a study of TIL therapy for anti-PD-1-resistant metastatic lung cancer (dated by TCRdb to about 2021). Using bias-controlled multiplex PCR with the immunoSEQ v3 hsTCRB kit, the TCR beta CDR3 regions were amplified from genomic DNA. TCRdb obtained this table from immuneACCESS and retained in-frame rearrangements with V and J assigned. These tables miss some clones; where compared with another copy, unresolved V genes account for less than half of the shortfall, and the remainder is unexplained. In all, the sample holds tens of thousands of clones, and 86% of those were seen once. The ten largest make up approximately 5% of the sample. The time point label here, explained by the study, means: pre-treatment sample, taken before nivolumab and TIL therapy. Sequencing was performed on blood, taken at baseline. These receptors originate from a person between 25 and 79 years old with non-small cell lung cancer.

The chain has TRBV4-1 and TRBJ2-7; D remains unclear. V was shortened by 5 bases and J by 3 bases, with 20 bases between the two germline ends. The CDR3 contains 16 residues. Looked up from germline, CDR1 is MGHRA and CDR2 is YSYEKL. Here the CDR3 reads CASSRTGEWGVYEQYF. DNA for the CDR3: TGCGCCAGCAGCAGAACGGGCGAGTGGGGTGTCTACGAGCAGTACTTC.

The chain has TRBV27 and TRBJ2-3; TRBD2 matches 7 bases. The CDR3 length is 14 residues. Germline V gene lookup returns CDR1 MNHEY and CDR2 SMNVEV (reference sequence). The J segment lost 6 bases and the V segment lost 5 bases, leaving 8 bases of the junction unmatched. This chain's CDR3 is CASSTSVTVDTQYF. The DNA of the CDR3 is TGTGCCAGCAGTACTAGCGTAACTGTGGATACGCAGTATTTT.

The genes are TRBV10-3 and TRBJ1-3; D unresolved. The V gene lost 3 bases and the J gene lost 4 bases, with 10 bases spanning the gap. Germline-derived CDR1 and CDR2 are ENHRY and SYGVKD. The CDR3 is 14 amino acids. The CDR3 DNA sequence: TGTGCCATCAGTGACAGGACTCCGGGAAACACCATATATTTT. Its translation: CAISDRTPGNTIYF.

This chain joins TRBV6-5 and TRBJ2-5; D gene ambiguous. The CDR3 covers 16 residues. Germline CDR1 MNHEY, CDR2 SVGAGI. Trimming pared 0 bases from V and 5 bases from J, leaving 16 bases between. The CDR3 DNA follows: TGTGCCAGCAGTTACTCGGAGTATGGGTTTAGGGAGACCCAGTACTTC. Translating it yields CASSYSEYGFRETQYF.

The chain recombines TRBV28 with TRBJ1-3; TRBD1 is a possible D gene (6 bases). The V and J ends lost 4 bases and 0 bases respectively, with 13 bases between them. Germline CDR1 is MDHEN and CDR2 is SYDVKM. The CDR3 has 16 residues. Here the CDR3 DNA reads TGTGCCAGCAGTTGGGGGGGCCGCCACTCTGGAAACACCATATATTTT. It translates to CASSWGGRHSGNTIYF.

The genes are TRBV6-1 and TRBJ1-5; D may be TRBD1 (6 bases). The V and J ends lost 3 bases and 7 bases respectively, with 16 bases between them. The CDR3 length is 15 residues. The germline V gene has CDR1 MNHNS and CDR2 SASEGT. The CDR3, as DNA: TGTGCCAGCAGTGACAGACAGGCAACGGGCCAGCCCCAGCATTTT. It codes for CASSDRQATGQPQHF.

The rearrangement joins TRBV11-2 to TRBJ1-1, with D unresolved. The germline CDR1 and CDR2 sequences are SGHAT and FQNNGV. CDR3 length: 11 amino acids. V was cut by 4 bases and J by 3 bases, with 3 bases left in between. The CDR3 sequence: CASSSYTEAFF. The CDR3, as DNA: TGTGCCAGCAGCTCCTACACTGAAGCTTTCTTT.

This clone has a handful of counts. V gene TRBV18 combines with J gene TRBJ2-2; D may correspond to TRBD1 or TRBD2 (6 bases each). The CDR3 covers 15 residues. Trimming left V 0 bases short and J 4 bases short, with 9 bases between. Germline V CDR1 and CDR2: KGHSH, LQKENI. The CDR3 here is CASSPPGGLTGELFF. CDR3 DNA sequence: TGTGCCAGCTCACCACCGGGGGGCCTCACCGGGGAGCTGTTTTTT. Full variable domain (remainder filled in from reference TRBV18 and TRBJ2-2): NAGVMQNPRHLVRRRGQEARLRCSPMKGHSHVYWYRQLPEEGLKFMVYLQKENIIDESGMPKERFSAEFPKEGPSILRIQQVVRGDSAAYFCASSPPGGLTGELFFGEGSRLTVL.

V is TRBV11-3 and J is TRBJ2-7, with D uncertain. This CDR3 contains 14 residues. Trimming took 5 bases from V and 5 from J, leaving 16 bases between them. Germline V CDR1 and CDR2: SGHNT, YENEEA. The CDR3 DNA follows: TGTGCCAGCAGCCCCGGGCATCTAGTCCACGAGCAGTACTTC. Translation gives CASSPGHLVHEQYF.

The genes are TRBV11-3 and TRBJ2-1; D gene ambiguous. The CDR3 consists of 13 residues. Trimming pared 0 bases from V and 12 bases from J, leaving 12 bases between. Germline CDR1 reads SGHNT; CDR2 reads YENEEA. CDR3 nucleotide sequence: TGTGCCAGCAGCTTAGACGCCTTCATCGGGCAGTTCTTC. Its translation is CASSLDAFIGQFF.

For the CDR3, the DNA is TGTGCCAGCAGCCGCCAATCCGGGACAGGGGGGTCCGGGGAGCTGTTTTTT. It is translated as CASSRQSGTGGSGELFF. The chain combines TRBV3-1 (or the pseudogene TRBV3-2) with TRBJ2-2; 11 nucleotides line up with TRBD1. The CDR3 length is 17 residues. Per germline, CDR1 LGHDT and CDR2 YNNKEL (reference sequence). Trimming removed 4 bases from V and 6 bases from J; junction bases left unmatched: 10.

The chain joins TRBV27 to TRBJ1-2; possible D gene TRBD1, 5 bases. The CDR3 loop spans 14 amino acids. Germline CDR1 reads MNHEY; CDR2 reads SMNVEV (reference sequence). V dropped 5 bases and J dropped 4 bases, with 14 bases sitting between them. CDR3 DNA: TGTGCCAGCAGTAACCTTGGCAGGGCCTATGGCTACACCTTC. Residues: CASSNLGRAYGYTF.

CDR3 residues: CASSVVKDLGASGANVLTF. CDR3 nucleotide sequence: TGTGCCAGCAGCGTAGTAAAGGACTTAGGGGCAAGTGGGGCCAACGTCCTGACTTTC. The J gene is TRBJ2-6, the V gene TRBV9; TRBD1 or TRBD2 may be the D gene (5 bases each). V was trimmed by 0 bases and J by 3 bases, leaving 19 bases between them. The CDR3 has 19 residues. Germline V lookup: CDR1 SGDLS, CDR2 YYNGEE.

This CDR3 reads CASSPGTAETQYF. For the CDR3, the DNA is TGCGCCAGCAGCCCCGGGACAGCAGAGACCCAGTACTTC. This chain joins TRBV5-1 and TRBJ2-5; 7 nucleotides line up with TRBD1. Trimming cost V 4 bases and J 4 bases; bases outside gene matches: 4. This CDR3 spans 13 amino acids. The germline V gene encodes CDR1 SGHRS and CDR2 YFSETQ.

The J gene is TRBJ2-5, the V gene TRBV12-3 or TRBV12-4, with 7 bases identical to TRBD2. This CDR3 has 13 residues. With 6 bases clipped from V and 4 bases from J, the junction kept 5 bases outside the gene matches. The DNA of the CDR3 is TGTGCCAGCAGAACTTCGGGGGGAGAGACCCAGTACTTC. As protein: CASRTSGGETQYF.

The rearrangement joins TRBV6-2 or TRBV6-3 to TRBJ2-7; D is undetermined. This CDR3 is built from 14 residues. Trimming removed 4 bases from V and 1 base from J, with 11 bases in between. The germline V gene has CDR1 MNHEY and CDR2 SVGEGT. CDR3 in DNA: TGTGCCAGCAGTTGGTTCCAGGCATCCTACGAGCAGTACTTC. As protein: CASSWFQASYEQYF.

This chain uses TRBV19 with TRBJ2-3; 9 bases line up with TRBD1. Germline lookup yields CDR1 LNHDA and CDR2 SQIVND (reference sequence). Trimming took 5 bases from V and 7 from J; bases not matched to a gene: 7. The CDR3 has 14 amino acids. CDR3 loop: CASSPLTGGNTQYF. The DNA of the CDR3 is TGTGCCAGTAGTCCACTAACAGGGGGCAATACGCAGTATTTT.

This chain uses TRBV25-1 with TRBJ2-1; 8 positions agree with TRBD2. CDR1 is MGHDK and CDR2 is SYGVNS in the germline V gene. The CDR3 is made up of 15 amino acids. Trimming cost V 2 bases and J 5 bases; bases outside gene matches: 5. The CDR3 region is CASSEPGLANNEQFF. CDR3 coding DNA: TGTGCCAGCAGTGAACCCGGACTAGCAAACAATGAGCAGTTCTTC.